This entry is about one T cell receptor beta chain. The authors' processing: Amplified reference gene primers provided the basis for estimating nucleated cell counts. The data were produced by immunoSEQ multiplex PCR, yet TCRdb's version contains in-frame clones alone and is incomplete. V and J calls and clone size are given by that table; D and trimming were obtained from the DNA. The table shows 400,000 or so clones, with roughly 90% occurring only once. The CDR3 is 14 residues long. In germline, CDR1 is SEHNR, CDR2 FQNEAQ (reference sequence). V lost 5 bases, J lost 3 bases, and 4 bases stayed unmatched. The data are from a study of blood T cell repertoires in COVID-19. The wider study: Collection of acute and convalescent COVID-19 samples took place in the United States, Italy and Spain. In each case, the material was cDNA or gDNA derived from T cells, B-cell-depleted T cells, or PBMCs.

It was during active infection that Seattle patients were enrolled and then longitudinally followed. Sequenced sample: peripheral blood. This TCR derives from a man younger than 35 with COVID-19, enrolled during active disease. This sequence joins TRBV7-9 and TRBJ1-3; TRBD1 matches 7 bases. The DNA for the CDR3 is TGTGCCAGCAGCGTCCAGGGGGGTGGAAACACCATATATTTT. Protein: CASSVQGGGNTIYF.